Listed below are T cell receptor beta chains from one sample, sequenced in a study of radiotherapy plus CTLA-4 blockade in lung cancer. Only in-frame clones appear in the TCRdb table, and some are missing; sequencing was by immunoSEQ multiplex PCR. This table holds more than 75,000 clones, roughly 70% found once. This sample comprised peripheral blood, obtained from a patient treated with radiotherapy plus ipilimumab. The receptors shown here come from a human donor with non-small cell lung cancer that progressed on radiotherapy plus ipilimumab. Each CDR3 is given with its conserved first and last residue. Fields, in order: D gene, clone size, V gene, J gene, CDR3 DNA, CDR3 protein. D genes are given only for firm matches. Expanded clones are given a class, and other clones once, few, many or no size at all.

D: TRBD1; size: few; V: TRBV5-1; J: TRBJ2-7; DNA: TGCGCCAGCAGCTCGGACGGACAGGGCAGCTCCTACGAGCAGTACTTC; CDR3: CASSSDGQGSSYEQYF
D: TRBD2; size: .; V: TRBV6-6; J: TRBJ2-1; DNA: TGTGCTACTCTTATCTGGGCTAGCGGGGGGGCGAGTGAGCAGTTCTTC; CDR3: CATLIWASGGASEQFF
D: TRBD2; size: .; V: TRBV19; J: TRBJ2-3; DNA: TGTGCCAGTAGTACCGGACTAGCGGAGGGAGATACGCAGTATTTT; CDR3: CASSTGLAEGDTQYF
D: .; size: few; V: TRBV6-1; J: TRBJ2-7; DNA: TGTGCCAGCAGTCAGGTTTTCTCCTACGAGCAGTACTTC; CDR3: CASSQVFSYEQYF
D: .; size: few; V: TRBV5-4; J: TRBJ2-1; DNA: TGTGCCAGCAGCTCGCAGGGTAGCTCCTACAATGAGCAGTTCTTC; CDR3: CASSSQGSSYNEQFF
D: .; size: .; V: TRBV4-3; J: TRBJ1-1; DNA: TGCGCCAGCAGCCAAGATCCAGGGGCCTGGAACACTGAAGCTTTCTTT; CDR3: CASSQDPGAWNTEAFF
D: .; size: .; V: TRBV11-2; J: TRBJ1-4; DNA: TGTGCCAGCAGCTTAACCCCCAGGGGTCAGGAAAAACTGTTTTTT; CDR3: CASSLTPRGQEKLFF
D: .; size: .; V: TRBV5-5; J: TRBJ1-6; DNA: TGTGCCAGCAGCTTGGGCCCGGCTAACCCCATCGGGTCACCCCTCCACTTT; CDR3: CASSLGPANPIGSPLHF
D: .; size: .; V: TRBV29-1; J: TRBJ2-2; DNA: TGCAGCGTGGTCCCGAACACCGGGGAGCTGTTTTTT; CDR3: CSVVPNTGELFF
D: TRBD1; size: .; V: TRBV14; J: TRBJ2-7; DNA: TGTGCCAGCAGCCAAGCTAACAGGGGTGTATACGAGCAGTACTTC; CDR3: CASSQANRGVYEQYF